The 26 T cell receptor beta chains presented below share a single source sample, sequenced in a study of T-cell memory formation after mild COVID-19. TCRdb called the 5' RACE reads again in MiXCR, with one record for every CDR3 protein. The profile shows about 140,000 distinct CDR3 sequences, 13% to 15% of them singletons. Sequencing was done on a sample of PBMCs or a T cell subset sorted from them (not recorded which). The receptors were sampled from an adult woman who had mild COVID-19 (a few samples of this study predate the infection). Cell type and time point are not known.

The chain links TRBV6-5 to TRBJ2-7; no clear D gene. Trimming pared 2 bases from V and 6 bases from J, leaving 11 bases between. Germline CDR1 MNHEY, CDR2 SVGAGI. The CDR3 extends over 13 amino acids. The CDR3 loop is CASSYGMGTEQYF. The CDR3 nucleotides read TGTGCCAGCAGTTACGGCATGGGAACCGAGCAGTACTTC.

This clonotype has just a few counts. V and J are TRBV29-1 and TRBJ1-2; D perhaps matches TRBD1 (5 bases). This CDR3 region has 11 residues. CDR1 SQVTM and CDR2 ANQGSEA come from the germline V gene. Trimming took off 7 bases at V and 3 bases at J, with 9 bases between the two ends. The CDR3 region is CSAETDYGYTF. The CDR3 DNA follows: TGCAGCGCCGAGACAGACTATGGCTACACCTTC.

This clonotype occurred a few times. V gene TRBV6-2 or TRBV6-3 combines with J gene TRBJ1-2; the D is unclear. Trimming cost V 2 bases and J 4 bases, with 14 bases left between them. This CDR3 comprises 15 residues. Germline CDR1 MNHEY, CDR2 SVGEGT. The CDR3: CASSYLHLALYGYTF. The CDR3 bases are TGTGCCAGCAGTTACCTTCACCTGGCGCTCTATGGCTACACCTTC.

This clonotype was observed a handful of times. The V and J genes are TRBV7-8 and TRBJ1-1; D may be TRBD1 (5 bases). Deletions cut 7 bases from V and 1 base from J, with 10 bases between. The V gene's germline CDR1 is SGHVS and CDR2 FQNEAQ. The CDR3 length is 13 residues. For the CDR3, the DNA is TGTGCCAGCACCTTGGGGGGGAACACTGAAGCTTTCTTT. Protein: CASTLGGNTEAFF.

In this sample, this clonotype turned up a few times. V gene TRBV6-1 combines with J gene TRBJ2-7; 13 bases are shared with TRBD2. Trimming removed 6 bases from V and 3 bases from J; junction bases left unmatched: 2. CDR1 and CDR2 from the germline V gene are MNHNS and SASEGT. The CDR3 consists of 14 residues. The CDR3, as DNA: TGTGCCAGCAGAGGACTAGCGGGGGACTACGAGCAGTACTTC. Its translation: CASRGLAGDYEQYF.

This sequence joins TRBV5-6 and TRBJ1-5; TRBD1 might be the D (5 bases). Trimming cost V 2 bases and J 4 bases, with 13 bases left between them. The CDR3 spans 15 residues. In germline, CDR1 is SGHDT, CDR2 YYEEEE. CDR3 DNA sequence: TGTGCCAGCAGCTTTAATGGACAAACTAATCAGCCCCAGCATTTT. This sequence encodes CASSFNGQTNQPQHF.

In this sample, this clonotype turned up a few times. The chain employs TRBV2 and TRBJ1-5, with 10 bases lining up with TRBD1. V was pared by 1 base and J by 6 bases, with 3 bases of the junction left unmatched. Germline loops: CDR1 SNHLY, CDR2 FYNNEI. This CDR3 has 15 amino acids. Written as DNA, the CDR3 is TGTGCCAGCAGTGAAGGACAGGGGGCCTCTCAGCCCCAGCATTTT. Translated, it gives CASSEGQGASQPQHF.

The genes are TRBV27 and TRBJ2-5; TRBD1 might be the D (6 bases). Germline assignment: CDR1 MNHEY and CDR2 SMNVEV (reference sequence). The germline V and J ends were trimmed by 1 base and 5 bases, with 14 bases remaining between them. The CDR3 totals 15 residues. The CDR3 region is CASSLLGSQGETQYF. The CDR3 nucleotides read TGTGCCAGCAGTTTATTGGGGTCGCAGGGGGAGACCCAGTACTTC.

The chain joins TRBV20-1 to TRBJ1-2; D is perhaps TRBD1 (6 bases). In germline, CDR1 is DFQATT, CDR2 SNEGSKA (reference sequence). V was shortened by 3 bases and J by 4 bases, with 21 bases between the two germline ends. The CDR3 has 16 residues. DNA for the CDR3: TGCAGTGCTAGGGCGCCCCGGGACGGGGGCCCCTATGGCTACACCTTC. As protein: CSARAPRDGGPYGYTF.

Details on this clonotype: Relative to the germline gene, one junction end is altered; a read error may explain this. The V call is TRBV4-1, the J call TRBJ1-1; D is perhaps TRBD1 (6 bases). Germline-derived CDR1 and CDR2 are MGHRA and YSYEKL. This CDR3 is built from 18 residues. CDR3 amino acids: CASRQGGATQGLNTEAFF. The CDR3 DNA is TGCGCCAGCCGCCAAGGGGGGGCCACACAGGGCTTGAACACTGAAGCTTTCTTT.

J is TRBJ2-7 and V is TRBV18; D call uncertain. There are 13 residues in the CDR3. The V end lost 5 bases, the J end lost 4 bases, and 12 bases lay between the germline ends. CDR1 and CDR2 from the germline V gene are KGHSH and LQKENI. The CDR3 region has the DNA TGTGCCAGCTCATTACAGACGGATTACGAGCAGTACTTC. Translating gives CASSLQTDYEQYF.

In this sample, this clonotype turned up a few times. This chain joins TRBV11-3 and TRBJ2-1; 7 bases line up with TRBD2. Germline V gene lookup returns CDR1 SGHNT and CDR2 YENEEA. Trimming cost V 1 base and J 7 bases; bases outside gene matches: 10. CDR3 size: 16 residues. CDR3 bases: TGTGCCAGCAGCTTAGCGAGGTCTAGCGGATCAAATGAGCAGTTCTTC. Translation: CASSLARSSGSNEQFF.

This clonotype was recorded at least ten times. The gene calls are TRBV3-1 and TRBJ1-3; D is unresolved. This CDR3 has 16 residues. Germline-derived CDR1 and CDR2 are LGHDT and YNNKEL (reference sequence). V was shortened by 1 base and J by 0 bases, with 10 bases between the two germline ends. The CDR3 nucleotides are TGTGCCAGCAGCCAAGCATTGGCAGACTCTGGAAACACCATATATTTT. Protein: CASSQALADSGNTIYF.

This clonotype appeared a few times. This sequence joins TRBV7-2 and TRBJ2-6; D unresolved. Trimming removed 3 bases at V and 0 bases at J, with 18 bases between. Germline loops: CDR1 SGHTA, CDR2 FQGNSA. The CDR3 runs 19 residues. CDR3 nucleotides: TGTGCCAGCAGCTTCCCGCCCTGGACGGTGAGCTCTGGGGCCAACGTCCTGACTTTC. It codes for CASSFPPWTVSSGANVLTF. Complete variable domain (other parts from reference TRBV7-2 and TRBJ2-6): GAGVSQSPSNKVTEKGKDVELRCDPISGHTALYWYRQSLGQGLEFLIYFQGNSAPDKSGLPSDRFSAERTGGSVSTLTIQRTQQEDSAVYLCASSFPPWTVSSGANVLTFGAGSRLTVL.

The table lists this clonotype with a few counts. V is TRBV5-1 and J is TRBJ2-7; a weak D match, TRBD1 (5 bases). V was clipped by 7 bases and J by 2 bases, with 22 bases between them. CDR3 size: 16 residues. Germline assignment: CDR1 SGHRS and CDR2 YFSETQ. In DNA form, the CDR3 reads TGCGCCAGCCTTAGGACGAAGACAGAGTATCCCTACGAGCAGTACTTC. It yields the protein CASLRTKTEYPYEQYF.

The chain links TRBV12-3 or TRBV12-4 to TRBJ2-3; no definite D call. This CDR3 has 10 residues. The V and J ends lost 5 bases and 4 bases respectively, with 1 base between them. CDR3 region: CASSPDTQYF. Written as DNA, the CDR3 is TGTGCCAGCAGTCCAGATACGCAGTATTTT.

The rearrangement uses TRBV5-1 and TRBJ2-7; 8 nucleotides match TRBD1. V lost 0 bases to trimming and J lost 3 bases; unmatched junction nucleotides: 2. Germline V CDR1 and CDR2: SGHRS, YFSETQ. The CDR3 has 14 residues. This chain's CDR3 is CASSLEGQGYEQYF. DNA for the CDR3: TGCGCCAGCAGCTTGGAAGGACAGGGCTACGAGCAGTACTTC.

The V gene is TRBV4-1, the J gene TRBJ2-1, with 12 bases fitting TRBD2. V dropped 6 bases and J dropped 6; count of bases not matched to a gene: 3. Germline assignment: CDR1 MGHRA and CDR2 YSYEKL. The CDR3 consists of 14 residues. CDR3 in amino acids: CASRPSGGANEQFF. CDR3 coding DNA: TGCGCCAGCAGACCTAGCGGGGGGGCCAATGAGCAGTTCTTC.

This chain connects TRBV12-3 or TRBV12-4 to TRBJ2-3, with D unclear. This CDR3 contains 13 residues. V lost 3 bases and J lost 2, with 6 bases in between. CDR3 amino acids: CASSFWNTDTQYF. The DNA for the CDR3 is TGTGCCAGCAGTTTCTGGAACACAGATACGCAGTATTTT.

CDR3 sequence reads: CASRLYGTPSSGNTIYF. CDR3 nucleotide sequence: TGTGCCAGCAGATTATACGGGACTCCAAGCTCTGGAAACACCATATATTTT. The chain joins TRBV5-8 to TRBJ1-3; the D gene is possibly TRBD1 (5 bases). Germline V gene data show CDR1 as SGHTS and CDR2 as YDEGEE. The CDR3 consists of 17 residues. V was shortened by 5 bases and J by 0 bases, with 18 bases between the two germline ends. The complete variable domain, with remaining parts taken from reference TRBV5-8 and TRBJ1-3, reads EAGVTQSPTHLIKTRGQQATLRCSPISGHTSVYWYQQALGLGLQFLLWYDEGEERNRGNFPPRFSGRQFPNYSSELNVNALELEDSALYLCASRLYGTPSSGNTIYFGEGSWLTVV.

V usage is TRBV25-1 and J usage is TRBJ2-2, with TRBD1 matching over 8 bases. V gave up 6 bases and J gave up 0 bases; unmatched junction bases: 6. In germline, CDR1 is MGHDK, CDR2 SYGVNS. CDR3 length equals 16 residues. CDR3 protein: CASRPTGEANTGELFF. CDR3 sequence (DNA): TGTGCCAGCAGGCCGACAGGGGAGGCGAACACCGGGGAGCTGTTTTTT.

The V call is TRBV4-1, the J call TRBJ2-1, with 10 nucleotides matching TRBD2. CDR1 is MGHRA, CDR2 YSYEKL, per germline. The CDR3 is made up of 16 amino acids. J was trimmed by 1 base and V by 3 bases; bases with no gene match: 3. CDR3 DNA: TGCGCCAGCAGCCAGGAGCGGGAGGGATCCTACAATGAGCAGTTCTTC. Translating gives CASSQEREGSYNEQFF.

This clonotype has more than one count but fewer than ten. The rearrangement uses TRBV20-1 and TRBJ2-1, with a weak D call TRBD1 (6 bases). The length of the CDR3 is 12 residues. Trimming took 6 bases from V and 7 from J, leaving 13 bases between them. In germline, CDR1 is DFQATT, CDR2 SNEGSKA (reference sequence). The CDR3 reads CSAGQDLNEQFF. For the CDR3, the DNA is TGCAGTGCGGGACAAGACCTAAATGAGCAGTTCTTC.

The V gene is TRBV4-1, the J gene TRBJ1-2; TRBD1 agrees at 8 bases. J gave up 5 bases and V 7 bases, and 9 bases lay outside the gene matches. Germline assignment: CDR1 MGHRA and CDR2 YSYEKL. CDR3 length equals 14 residues. The DNA for the CDR3 is TGCGCCAGCACCCTCGCGACAGGGGAATATGGCTACACCTTC. Residues: CASTLATGEYGYTF.

The chain has TRBV29-1 and TRBJ2-7, with D perhaps TRBD2 (6 bases). Germline V lookup: CDR1 SQVTM, CDR2 ANQGSEA. The ends were cut back, 1 base at V and 3 bases at J, with 13 bases in the middle. The CDR3 length is 14 residues. The CDR3 DNA follows: TGCAGCGTTGAAGGGACTATCGGGAGCTACGAGCAGTACTTC. Its protein is CSVEGTIGSYEQYF.

In its sample, this clonotype was seen a few times. The V and J genes are TRBV7-9 and TRBJ2-7; D unresolved. The V end was cut by 2 bases, the J end by 4 bases, with 6 bases between. The CDR3 totals 12 residues. Per the germline V gene, CDR1 is SEHNR and CDR2 is FQNEAQ (reference sequence). The CDR3 loop is CASSLFEYEQYF. The CDR3 region has the DNA TGTGCCAGCAGCTTATTCGAGTACGAGCAGTACTTC. Full variable domain (remainder filled in from reference TRBV7-9 and TRBJ2-7): DTGVSQNPRHKITKRGQNVTFRCDPISEHNRLYWYRQTLGQGPEFLTYFQNEAQLEKSRLLSDRFSAERPKGSFSTLEIQRTEQGDSAMYLCASSLFEYEQYFGPGTRLTVT.